A single T cell receptor (beta chain) is shown here with its context. It has no known antigen specificity. No base qualities exist here, and no much larger clone lies one base off it. The sample comes from a study of blood T cell repertoires in COVID-19 (TCRdb year 2020). Study-level background: Samples covering the acute and convalescent phases of COVID-19 were provided by collaborators in the United States, Italy and Spain. A freely available public database, intended as a resource for researchers studying the immune response to SARS-CoV-2, is where the repertoires were released. The prospective study material was composed of cDNA or gDNA derived from T cells, B-cell-depleted T cells, or PBMCs. The samples were drawn from the first 160 participants of the ongoing ImmuneRACE study and from some 1,300 subjects provided by 6 global collaborators. Sample metadata almost always included a de-identified subject ID, COVID-19 status, age in years and sex. Where available, HLA class I and class II types were obtained from metadata supplied by the sample provider rather than from assay-based typing. Subjects who had been exposed to COVID-19, were actively infected with it, or had recovered from it provided the deeply sampled blood TCRbeta repertoires that made up the dataset.

The collaborating institutions used their own protocols to collect whole blood in K2EDTA tubes. For TCRbeta analysis, collaborator samples were shipped as frozen whole blood, as isolated PBMCs, or as DNA extracted from either sample type. TCRbeta CDR3 regions were amplified from genomic DNA by means of the immunoSEQ Assay, a bias-controlled multiplex PCR. The published analysis was carried out like this. Within the assay, amplification of reference gene primers was used to estimate how many nucleated cells each sample contained. To quantify the absolute abundance of each unique TCRbeta CDR3 rearrangement, sequence reads were collapsed and filtered. For each sample, productive Simpson clonality was calculated as the square root of Simpson's diversity index over productive rearrangements. This immuneACCESS table, as held by TCRdb, lists in-frame sequences with V and J called but not all clones. Of the missing ones, under half trace to an unresolved V gene in checked studies; the others have no known cause. That table is the source of V, J and clone size, and D and trimming were worked out from the DNA. This sample is represented by about 74,000 clones; roughly nine tenths of them were singletons. The top ten clonotypes cover roughly 10% of the sample.

Beyond this particular receptor, the publication reports: The quantity of clinical and demographic metadata differed by source and by participant and was supplied without curation.

Sequences LNHNV (CDR1) and YYDKDF (CDR2) are obtained from the germline V gene (reference sequence). V is cut back by 4 bases and J by 8 bases, with 7 bases in the junction unmatched. The CDR3 contains 14 residues, cysteine and phenylalanine counted. Just CDR3 DNA is preserved here, 42 bases in frame from base 1. The receptor chain draws on TRBV15 and TRBJ2-1; 8 middle bases align to TRBD2. The clonotype was recovered from a human donor in a cohort sampled during active COVID-19. Sequencing input: peripheral blood. The CDR3 amino acid sequence is: CATSTSTSAHEQFF. The base sequence is TGTGCCACCAGCACCTCGACTAGCGCCCATGAGCAGTTCTTC.